Sequencing of this TCR beta chain was carried out in a study of blood T cells in healthy people across ages. Study conclusions and caveats: The diversity estimates, figures obtained from one million T cells, were considered underestimates.

V dropped 5 bases and J dropped 3 bases, with 15 bases sitting between them. The CDR3 spans 15 residues. CDR1 is SGHRS and CDR2 is YFSETQ in the germline V gene. To note about this clonotype: The target antigen is unknown.

Combining a sample-barcoded 5' primer with a J-beta primer mix, a second PCR ran for about 6 to 11 cycles. Each cDNA molecule, via a template-switch adaptor with 12 random nucleotides, was tagged. From the 5' RACE reads, TCRdb called clonotypes with MiXCR, one entry per CDR3 protein. The profile shows 1.5 million to 2 million distinct CDR3 sequences, 28% of them singletons. There were healthy Caucasian individuals from Russia, aged roughly 6 to 90, serving as donors. This chain connects TRBV5-1 to TRBJ2-1; either TRBD1 or TRBD2 may fit D (6 bases each). The origin of this receptor is a woman aged 25 to 39 in good health. What was sequenced was blood. The CDR3 nucleotides are TGCGCCAGCAGATACAGGGACGGGAGCTACAATGAGCAGTTCTTC. It yields the protein CASRYRDGSYNEQFF.